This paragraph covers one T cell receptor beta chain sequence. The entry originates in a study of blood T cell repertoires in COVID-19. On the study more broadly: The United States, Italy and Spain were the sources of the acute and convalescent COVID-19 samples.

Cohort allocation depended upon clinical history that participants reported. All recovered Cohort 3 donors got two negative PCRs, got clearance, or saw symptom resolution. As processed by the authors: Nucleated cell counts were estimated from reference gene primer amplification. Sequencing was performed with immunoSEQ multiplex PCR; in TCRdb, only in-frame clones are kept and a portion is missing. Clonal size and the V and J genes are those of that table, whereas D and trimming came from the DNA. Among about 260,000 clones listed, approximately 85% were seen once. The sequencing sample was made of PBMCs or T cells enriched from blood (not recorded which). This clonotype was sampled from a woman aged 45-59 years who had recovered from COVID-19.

The CDR3 sequence is CASSPDRGKAFF. The DNA for the CDR3 is TGTGCCAGCAGCCCAGACAGGGGTAAAGCTTTCTTT. V gene TRBV27 combines with J gene TRBJ1-1, with TRBD1 matching 8 bases. Germline V gene sequence: CDR1 MNHEY, CDR2 SMNVEV (reference sequence). V gave up 6 bases and J gave up 9 bases; unmatched junction bases: 6. The CDR3 consists of 12 residues.